The TCR beta chain under discussion was sequenced for a study of cytomegalovirus exposure and HLA in healthy donors. General observations from the study: Accurate prediction of HLA-A and HLA-B alleles (for most subjects) was reportedly achieved from TCR beta sequences. A later analysis reported that several of the most significant clusters appeared to be linked to common viral pathogens, among them Epstein-Barr virus.

The PCR had 60 Vbeta and 13 Jbeta primers. TCRdb's copy holds only in-frame clones and misses some; the assay was immunoSEQ multiplex PCR. Seen here are around 200,000 clones, over 70% observed once, and the top ten hold roughly 2.6%. Worth noting for this clone: What it recognizes is unknown.

Per germline, CDR1 MDHEN and CDR2 SYDVKM. Trimming took off 3 bases at V and 0 bases at J, with 11 bases between the two ends. The CDR3 is 15 amino acids. The receptor comes from a woman aged 60 to 75 in good health and CMV-seropositive. The sequencing sample was made of PBMCs. The chain uses TRBV28 and TRBJ2-5; a possible D gene is TRBD2 (5 bases). This chain's CDR3 is CASSFSPGYQETQYF. CDR3 sequence (DNA): TGTGCCAGCAGTTTTTCTCCGGGGTACCAAGAGACCCAGTACTTC.